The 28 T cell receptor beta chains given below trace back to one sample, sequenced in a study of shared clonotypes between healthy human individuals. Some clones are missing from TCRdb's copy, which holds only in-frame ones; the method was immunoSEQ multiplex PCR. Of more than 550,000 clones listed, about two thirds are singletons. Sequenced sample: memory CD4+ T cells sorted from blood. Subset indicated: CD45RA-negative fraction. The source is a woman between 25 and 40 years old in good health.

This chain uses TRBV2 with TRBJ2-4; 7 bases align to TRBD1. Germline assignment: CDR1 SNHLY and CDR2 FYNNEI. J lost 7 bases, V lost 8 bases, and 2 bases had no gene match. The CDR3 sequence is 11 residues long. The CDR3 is CASGTANIQYF. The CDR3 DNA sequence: TGTGCCAGCGGGACAGCGAACATTCAGTACTTC.

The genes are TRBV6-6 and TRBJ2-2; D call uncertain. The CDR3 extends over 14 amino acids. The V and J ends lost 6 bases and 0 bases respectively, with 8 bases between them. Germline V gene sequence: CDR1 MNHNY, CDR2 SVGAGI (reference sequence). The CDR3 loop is CASSKTPNTGELFF. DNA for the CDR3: TGTGCCAGCAGCAAGACACCGAACACCGGGGAGCTGTTTTTT.

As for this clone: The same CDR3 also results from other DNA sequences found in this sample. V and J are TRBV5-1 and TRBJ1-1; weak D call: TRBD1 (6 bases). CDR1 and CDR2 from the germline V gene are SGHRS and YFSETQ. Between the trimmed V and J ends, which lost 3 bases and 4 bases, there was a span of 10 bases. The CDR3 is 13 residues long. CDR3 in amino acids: CASSSDSGTEAFF. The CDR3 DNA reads TGCGCCAGCAGCTCGGACAGCGGCACTGAAGCTTTCTTT.

The CDR3 nucleotides are TGTGCCAGCATCCCAATCGGGACAACCTACGAGCAGTACTTC. It codes for CASIPIGTTYEQYF. The genes are TRBV2 and TRBJ2-5, with D possibly matching TRBD1 (6 bases). The last part of the DNA fits TRBJ2-7 better; the J call may be wrong. The germline gives CDR1 SNHLY, CDR2 FYNNEI. This CDR3 is 14 amino acids long.

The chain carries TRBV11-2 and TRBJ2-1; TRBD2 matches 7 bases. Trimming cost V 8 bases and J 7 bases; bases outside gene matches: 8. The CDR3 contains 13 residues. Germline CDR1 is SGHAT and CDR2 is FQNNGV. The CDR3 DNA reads TGTGCCAGCGTGGCGGGAGACCGAAATGAGCAGTTCTTC. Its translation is CASVAGDRNEQFF.

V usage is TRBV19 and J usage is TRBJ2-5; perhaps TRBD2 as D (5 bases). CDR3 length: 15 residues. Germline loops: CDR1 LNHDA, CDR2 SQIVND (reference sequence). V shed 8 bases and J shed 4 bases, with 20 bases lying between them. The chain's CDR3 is CASSQGGSVIETQYF. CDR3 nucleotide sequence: TGTGCCAGTTCTCAAGGAGGCTCAGTCATAGAGACCCAGTACTTC.

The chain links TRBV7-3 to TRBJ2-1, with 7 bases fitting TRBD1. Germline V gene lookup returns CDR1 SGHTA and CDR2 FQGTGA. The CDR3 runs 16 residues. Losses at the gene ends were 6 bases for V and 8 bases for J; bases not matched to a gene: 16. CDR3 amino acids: CASRGPLDRLMDEQFF. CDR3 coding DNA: TGTGCCAGCAGGGGGCCGTTGGACAGGTTAATGGATGAGCAGTTCTTC.

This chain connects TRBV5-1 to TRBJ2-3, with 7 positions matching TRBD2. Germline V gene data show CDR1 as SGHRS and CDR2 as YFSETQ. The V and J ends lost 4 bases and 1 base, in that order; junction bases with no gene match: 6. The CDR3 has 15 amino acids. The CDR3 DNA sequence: TGCGCCAGCAGCAACCAGCGGGATGGCACAGATACGCAGTATTTT. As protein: CASSNQRDGTDTQYF.

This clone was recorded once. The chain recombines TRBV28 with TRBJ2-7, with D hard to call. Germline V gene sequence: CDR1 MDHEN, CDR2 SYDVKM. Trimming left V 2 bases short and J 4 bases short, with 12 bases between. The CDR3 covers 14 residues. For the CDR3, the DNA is TGTGCCAGCAGTTTAGTGTCAAATCGGTACGAGCAGTACTTC. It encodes CASSLVSNRYEQYF.

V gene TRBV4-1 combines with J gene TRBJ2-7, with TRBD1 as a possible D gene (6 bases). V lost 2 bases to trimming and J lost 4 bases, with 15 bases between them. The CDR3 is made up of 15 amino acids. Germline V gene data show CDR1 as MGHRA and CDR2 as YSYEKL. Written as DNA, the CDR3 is TGCGCCAGCAGCCAAACGGTCAGGGGCGGATACGAGCAGTACTTC. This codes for CASSQTVRGGYEQYF.

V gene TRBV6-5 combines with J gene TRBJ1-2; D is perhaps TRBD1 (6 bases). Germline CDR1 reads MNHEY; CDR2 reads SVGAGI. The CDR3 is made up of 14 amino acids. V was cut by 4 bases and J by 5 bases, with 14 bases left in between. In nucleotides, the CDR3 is TGTGCCAGCAGTTCCCAACAGGGTCGGTATGGCTACACCTTC. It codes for CASSSQQGRYGYTF.

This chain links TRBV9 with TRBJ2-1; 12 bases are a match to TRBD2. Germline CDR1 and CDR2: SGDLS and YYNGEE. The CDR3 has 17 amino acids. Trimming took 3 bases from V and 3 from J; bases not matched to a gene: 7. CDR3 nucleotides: TGTGCCAGCAGCGGACTAGCGGGAGATCCCGGCTACAATGAGCAGTTCTTC. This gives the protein CASSGLAGDPGYNEQFF.

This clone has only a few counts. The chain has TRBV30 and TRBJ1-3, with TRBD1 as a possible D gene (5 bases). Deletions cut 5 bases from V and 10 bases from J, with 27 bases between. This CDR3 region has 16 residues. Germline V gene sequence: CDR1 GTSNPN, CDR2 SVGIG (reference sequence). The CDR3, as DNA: TGTGCCTGGTCCCTCGCGTTACAGCCGAGGGGTGGGACCATATATTTT. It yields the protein CAWSLALQPRGGTIYF.

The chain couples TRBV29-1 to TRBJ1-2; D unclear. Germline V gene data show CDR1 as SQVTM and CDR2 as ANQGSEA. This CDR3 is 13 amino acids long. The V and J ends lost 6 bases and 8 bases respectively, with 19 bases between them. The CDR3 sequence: CSVFSFVVGGYTF. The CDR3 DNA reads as TGCAGCGTGTTTTCCTTCGTGGTAGGCGGCTACACCTTC.

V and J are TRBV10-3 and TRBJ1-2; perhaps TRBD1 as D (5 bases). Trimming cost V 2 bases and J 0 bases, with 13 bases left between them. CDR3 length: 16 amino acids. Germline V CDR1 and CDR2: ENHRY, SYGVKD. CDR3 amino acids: CAISEGGRVANYGYTF. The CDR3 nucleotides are TGTGCCATCAGTGAGGGGGGACGAGTAGCTAACTATGGCTACACCTTC.

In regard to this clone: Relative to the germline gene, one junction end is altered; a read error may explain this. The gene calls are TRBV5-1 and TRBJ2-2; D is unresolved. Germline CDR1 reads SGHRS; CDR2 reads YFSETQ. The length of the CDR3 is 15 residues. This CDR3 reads CASSTGEANAGELFF. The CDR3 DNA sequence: TGCGCCAGCAGCACCGGCGAAGCGAACGCCGGGGAGCTGTTTTTT.

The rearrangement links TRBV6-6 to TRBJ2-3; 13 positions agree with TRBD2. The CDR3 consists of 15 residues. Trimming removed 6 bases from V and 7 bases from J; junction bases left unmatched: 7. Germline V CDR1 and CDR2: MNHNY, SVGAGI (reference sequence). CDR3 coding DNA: TGTGCCAGCAGACCGGGACTAGCGGGACTAAATACGCAGTATTTT. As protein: CASRPGLAGLNTQYF.

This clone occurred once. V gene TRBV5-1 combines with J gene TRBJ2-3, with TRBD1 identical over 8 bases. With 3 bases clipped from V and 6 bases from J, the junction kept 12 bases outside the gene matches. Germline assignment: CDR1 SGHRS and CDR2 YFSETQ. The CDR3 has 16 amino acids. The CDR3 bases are TGCGCCAGCAGCTCAGGACAGGGCGATGGCTCGGATACGCAGTATTTT. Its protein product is CASSSGQGDGSDTQYF.

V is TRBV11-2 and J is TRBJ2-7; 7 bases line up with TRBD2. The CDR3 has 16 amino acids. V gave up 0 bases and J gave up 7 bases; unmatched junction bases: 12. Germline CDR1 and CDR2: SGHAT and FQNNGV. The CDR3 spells CASSLDLSGVFGEQYF. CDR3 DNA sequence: TGTGCCAGCAGCTTAGATCTCAGCGGGGTATTTGGAGAGCAGTACTTC.

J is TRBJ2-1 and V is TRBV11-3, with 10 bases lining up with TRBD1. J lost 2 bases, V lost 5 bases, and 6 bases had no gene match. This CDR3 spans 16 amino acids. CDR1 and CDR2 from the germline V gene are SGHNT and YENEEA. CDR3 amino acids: CASSPGGTGAYNEQFF. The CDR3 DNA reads TGTGCCAGCAGCCCAGGGGGGACAGGGGCCTACAATGAGCAGTTCTTC.

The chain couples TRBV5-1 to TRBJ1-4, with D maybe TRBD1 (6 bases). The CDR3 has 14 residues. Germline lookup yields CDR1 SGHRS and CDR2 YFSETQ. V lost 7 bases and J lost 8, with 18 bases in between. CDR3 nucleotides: TGCGCCAGCGGAGTGACAGGTCTTACCGAAAAACTGTTTTTT. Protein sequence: CASGVTGLTEKLFF.

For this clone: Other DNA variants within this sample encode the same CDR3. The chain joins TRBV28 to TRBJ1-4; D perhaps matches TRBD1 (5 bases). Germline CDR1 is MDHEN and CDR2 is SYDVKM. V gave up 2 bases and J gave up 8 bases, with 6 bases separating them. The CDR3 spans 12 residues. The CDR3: CASSLGGEKLFF. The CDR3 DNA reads TGTGCCAGCAGTTTAGGGGGGGAAAAACTGTTTTTT.

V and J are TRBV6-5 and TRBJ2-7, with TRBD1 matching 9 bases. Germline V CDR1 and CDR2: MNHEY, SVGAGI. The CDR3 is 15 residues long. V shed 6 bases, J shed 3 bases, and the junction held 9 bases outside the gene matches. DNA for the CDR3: TGTGCCAGCAGGAAGAGGGGACAGGGACTCTACGAGCAGTACTTC. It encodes CASRKRGQGLYEQYF.

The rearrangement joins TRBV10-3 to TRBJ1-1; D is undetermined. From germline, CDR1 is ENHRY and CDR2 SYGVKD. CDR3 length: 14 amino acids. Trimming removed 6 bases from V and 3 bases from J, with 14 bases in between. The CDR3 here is CAIRGTSEDTEAFF. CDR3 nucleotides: TGTGCCATCAGGGGAACCAGTGAAGACACTGAAGCTTTCTTT.

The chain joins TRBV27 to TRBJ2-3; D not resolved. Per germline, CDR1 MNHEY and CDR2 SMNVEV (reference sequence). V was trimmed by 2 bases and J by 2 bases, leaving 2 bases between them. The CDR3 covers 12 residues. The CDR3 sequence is CASSLNTDTQYF. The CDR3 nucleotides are TGTGCCAGCAGTTTAAACACAGATACGCAGTATTTT.

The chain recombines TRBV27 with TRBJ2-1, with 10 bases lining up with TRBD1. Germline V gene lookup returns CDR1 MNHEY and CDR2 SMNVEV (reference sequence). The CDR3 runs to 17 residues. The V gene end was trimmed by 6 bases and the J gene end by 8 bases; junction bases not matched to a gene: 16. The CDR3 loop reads CASRTPGQGPGLDEQFF. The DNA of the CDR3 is TGTGCCAGCAGAACACCGGGACAGGGGCCGGGACTCGATGAGCAGTTCTTC.

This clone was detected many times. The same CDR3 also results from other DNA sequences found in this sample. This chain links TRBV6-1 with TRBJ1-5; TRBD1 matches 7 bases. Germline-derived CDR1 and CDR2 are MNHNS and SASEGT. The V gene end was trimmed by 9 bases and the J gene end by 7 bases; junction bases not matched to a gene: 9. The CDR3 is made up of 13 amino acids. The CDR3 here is CASSRQGTQPQHF. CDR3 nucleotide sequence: TGTGCCAGTAGTAGACAGGGTACACAGCCCCAGCATTTT.

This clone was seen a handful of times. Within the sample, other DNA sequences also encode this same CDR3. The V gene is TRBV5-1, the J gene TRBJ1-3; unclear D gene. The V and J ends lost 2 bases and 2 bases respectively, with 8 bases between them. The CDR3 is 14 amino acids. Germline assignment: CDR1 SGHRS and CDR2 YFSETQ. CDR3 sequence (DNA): TGCGCCAGCAGCTTTGGCACAGCTGGAAACACCATATATTTT. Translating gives CASSFGTAGNTIYF.